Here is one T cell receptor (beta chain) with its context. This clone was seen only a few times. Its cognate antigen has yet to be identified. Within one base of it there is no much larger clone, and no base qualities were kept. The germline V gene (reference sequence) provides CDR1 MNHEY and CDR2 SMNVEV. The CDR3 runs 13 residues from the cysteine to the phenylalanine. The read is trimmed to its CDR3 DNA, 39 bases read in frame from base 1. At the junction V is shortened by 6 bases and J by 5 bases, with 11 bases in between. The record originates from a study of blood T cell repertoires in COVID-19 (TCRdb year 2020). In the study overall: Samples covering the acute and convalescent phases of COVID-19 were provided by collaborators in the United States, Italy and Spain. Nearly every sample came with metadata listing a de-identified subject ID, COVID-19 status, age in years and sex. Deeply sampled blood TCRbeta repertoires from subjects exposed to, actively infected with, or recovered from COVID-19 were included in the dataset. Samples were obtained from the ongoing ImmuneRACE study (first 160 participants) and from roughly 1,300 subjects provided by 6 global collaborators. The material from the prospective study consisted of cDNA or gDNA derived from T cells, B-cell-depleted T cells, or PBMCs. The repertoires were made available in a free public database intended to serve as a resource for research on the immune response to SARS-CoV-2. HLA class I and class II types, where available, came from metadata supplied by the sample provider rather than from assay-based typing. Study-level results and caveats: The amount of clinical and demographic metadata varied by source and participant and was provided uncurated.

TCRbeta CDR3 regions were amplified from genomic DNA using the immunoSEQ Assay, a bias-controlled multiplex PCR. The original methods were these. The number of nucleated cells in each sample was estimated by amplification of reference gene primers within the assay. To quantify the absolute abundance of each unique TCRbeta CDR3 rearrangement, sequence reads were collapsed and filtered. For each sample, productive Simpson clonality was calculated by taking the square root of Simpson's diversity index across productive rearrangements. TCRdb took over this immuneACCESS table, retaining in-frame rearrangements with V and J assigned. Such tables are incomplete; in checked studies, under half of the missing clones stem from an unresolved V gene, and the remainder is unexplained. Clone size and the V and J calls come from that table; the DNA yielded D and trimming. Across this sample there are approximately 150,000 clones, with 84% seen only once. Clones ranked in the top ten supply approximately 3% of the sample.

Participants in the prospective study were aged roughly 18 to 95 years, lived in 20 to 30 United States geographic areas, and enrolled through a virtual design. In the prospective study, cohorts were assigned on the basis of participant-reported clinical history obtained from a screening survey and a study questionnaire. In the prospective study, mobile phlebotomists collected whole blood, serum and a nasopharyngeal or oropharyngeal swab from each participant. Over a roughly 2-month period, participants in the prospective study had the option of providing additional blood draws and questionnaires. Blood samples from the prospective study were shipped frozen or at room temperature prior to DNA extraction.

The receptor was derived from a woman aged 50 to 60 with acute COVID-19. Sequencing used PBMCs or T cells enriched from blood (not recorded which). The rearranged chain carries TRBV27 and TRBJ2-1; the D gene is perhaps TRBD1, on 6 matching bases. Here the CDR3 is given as CASRFGTNNEQFF. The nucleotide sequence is TGTGCCAGCAGATTCGGGACAAACAATGAGCAGTTCTTC.